Listed below are T cell receptor beta chains from one sample, sequenced in a study of tumour-infiltrating T cells in Burkitt lymphoma. TCRdb's table, derived via immunoSEQ multiplex PCR, lists solely in-frame clones and lacks some. This sample yields roughly 7,400 clones, of which 17% are seen a single time; approximately 2.8% belongs to the top ten. The sequencing sample was made of tumor tissue. The receptor source for this set is a human donor with diffuse large B-cell lymphoma. CDR3s leave out the opening cysteine and the closing phenylalanine or tryptophan. Not every row has a clone size; where given, it reads once, few, many or a size class.

>TRBV18|.|TRBJ1-5
ASSSDVNQPQH
>TRBV7-6|.|TRBJ2-7
ASGSGTSGIGEQY
>TRBV19|.|TRBJ2-1
ASMETSESSYNEQF
>TRBV7-2|medium-sized|TRBJ1-2
ASSPDRYYGYT
>TRBV2|.|TRBJ2-1
ASSALPYNEQF
>TRBV29-1|few|TRBJ2-7
SVAVAGNYEQY
>TRBV7-9|few|TRBJ1-3
ASSAGSGNTIY
>TRBV15|.|TRBJ2-5
ATSRDTPSWETQY
>TRBV18|.|TRBJ2-3
ASSSPSADTQY
>TRBV5-6|few|TRBJ2-7
ASSLYVGEQY
>TRBV7-9|.|TRBJ2-7
ASSFAYEQY
>TRBV18|few|TRBJ2-7
ASSSGQGVYEQY
>TRBV18|.|TRBJ2-3
ASSPGQGAGTDTQY
>TRBV19|few|TRBJ2-2
ASSPTVANTGELF
>TRBV11-2|.|TRBJ2-1
ASSLLAGVDNEQF
>TRBV5-1|.|TRBJ1-2
ASSLSGETYGYT
>TRBV6-5|few|TRBJ2-7
ASSRDKPSDEQY
>TRBV7-9|few|TRBJ2-7
ASSPVYEQY
>TRBV7-2|.|TRBJ2-7
ASSLSGSWYEQY
>TRBV6-5|few|TRBJ2-5
ASSYSGGRVETQY
>TRBV5-1|.|TRBJ2-1
TSSPGLAGGTYNEQF
>TRBV7-2|few|TRBJ2-4
ASSPGTDSNIQY
>TRBV7-2|few|TRBJ1-4
ASSLGGGNEKLF
>TRBV4-1|.|TRBJ2-7
ASSQAITYEQY
>TRBV7-2|.|TRBJ2-7
ASSLVLAGISYEQY
>TRBV6-1|.|TRBJ1-5
AIRREPNQPQH
>TRBV5-6|.|TRBJ1-2
ASSPARDGYT
>TRBV19|few|TRBJ1-1
ASSWGGRTEAF
>TRBV9|few|TRBJ2-7
ASSVASGNYEQY
>TRBV11-1|.|TRBJ2-1
ASSRPRDPTYNEQF
>TRBV29-1|few|TRBJ2-7
SGSTSGRAWDEQY
>TRBV10-3|.|TRBJ2-3
AISKTGGQDTQY
>TRBV19|few|TRBJ2-2
ASSIEIGITGELF
>TRBV4-1|.|TRBJ1-5
ASSQDGTGRNQPQH
>TRBV6-5|few|TRBJ1-5
ASSPRVLSNQPQH
>TRBV4-2|.|TRBJ2-3
ASSQDLGRGASDTQY
>TRBV19|.|TRBJ2-1
ASRGQSWGEQF
>TRBV29-1|.|TRBJ2-5
SVEDLNQETQY
>TRBV5-1|.|TRBJ2-3
ASSLGQMGTDTQY
>TRBV19|.|TRBJ2-3
ASSIGGGSTDTQY
>TRBV7-8|.|TRBJ1-1
ASSLMRVNTEAF
>TRBV5-5|once|TRBJ2-7
ASSWDRDHYEQY
>TRBV5-6|few|TRBJ2-2
ASSLGWNTGELF
>TRBV4-1|.|TRBJ2-5
ASSPPPPQETQY
>TRBV5-4|.|TRBJ2-6
ASSLATGSGANVLT